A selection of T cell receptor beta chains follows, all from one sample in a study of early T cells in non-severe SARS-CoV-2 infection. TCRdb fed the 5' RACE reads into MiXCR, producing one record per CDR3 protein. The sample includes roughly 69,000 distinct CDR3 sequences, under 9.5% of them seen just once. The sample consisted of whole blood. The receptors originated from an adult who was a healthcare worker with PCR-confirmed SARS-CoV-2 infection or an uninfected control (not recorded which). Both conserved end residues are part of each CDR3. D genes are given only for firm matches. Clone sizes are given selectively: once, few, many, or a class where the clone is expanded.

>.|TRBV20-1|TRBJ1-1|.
CSATSGGTEAFF
TGCAGTGCAACATCGGGGGGCACTGAAGCTTTCTTT
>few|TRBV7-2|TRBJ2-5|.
CASSLALTGRKTQYF
TGTGCCAGCAGCTTAGCGCTCACAGGCCGAAAGACCCAGTACTTC
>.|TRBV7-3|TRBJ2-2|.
CASSITGPTNTGELFF
TGTGCCAGCAGCATAACGGGACCCACGAACACCGGGGAGCTGTTTTTT
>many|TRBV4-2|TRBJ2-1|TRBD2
CASSQVPLAAGDNEQFF
TGTGCCAGCAGCCAAGTCCCTCTAGCGGCGGGTGACAATGAGCAGTTCTTC
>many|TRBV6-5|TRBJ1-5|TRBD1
CASSYRLTGDYSNQPQHF
TGTGCCAGCAGTTACCGCCTGACAGGGGACTATAGCAATCAGCCCCAGCATTTT
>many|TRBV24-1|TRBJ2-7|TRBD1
CATIRKGDRPSYEQYF
TGTGCCACCATTCGAAAGGGGGACAGACCTTCTTACGAGCAGTACTTC
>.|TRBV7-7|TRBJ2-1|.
CASSPSQLDNEQFF
TGTGCCAGCAGCCCGTCACAATTGGACAATGAGCAGTTCTTC
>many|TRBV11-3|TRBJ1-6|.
CASSSGTGPYSPLHF
TGTGCCAGCAGCTCCGGGACGGGGCCATATTCACCCCTCCACTTT
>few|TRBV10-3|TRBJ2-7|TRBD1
CAISDRGRQGYEQYF
TGTGCCATCAGTGACAGGGGGCGACAGGGCTACGAGCAGTACTTC
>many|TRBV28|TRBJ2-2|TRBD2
CASSPSGTSGPWGTGELFF
TGTGCCAGCAGCCCTTCAGGGACTAGCGGGCCATGGGGTACCGGGGAGCTGTTTTTT
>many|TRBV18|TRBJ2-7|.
CASSPRQDSYEQYF
TGTGCCAGCTCACCACGACAGGACTCCTACGAGCAGTACTTC
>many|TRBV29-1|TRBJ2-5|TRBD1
CSAVDRGPAMTQYF
TGCAGCGCCGTGGACAGGGGCCCCGCCATGACCCAGTACTTC
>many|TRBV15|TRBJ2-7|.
CATSRERDTGSYEQYF
TGTGCCACCAGCAGAGAGCGGGACACGGGTTCCTACGAGCAGTACTTC
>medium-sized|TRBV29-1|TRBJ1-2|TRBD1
CSVGDRGYYGYTF
TGCAGCGTTGGGGACAGGGGCTACTATGGCTACACCTTC
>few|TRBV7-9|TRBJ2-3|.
CASARGPDTDTQYF
TGTGCCAGCGCTCGGGGACCTGACACAGATACGCAGTATTTT
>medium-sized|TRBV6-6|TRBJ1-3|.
CASTPGASGNTIYF
TGTGCCAGCACCCCAGGCGCCTCTGGAAACACCATATATTTT
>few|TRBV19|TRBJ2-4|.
CASSIVSGLAKNIQYF
TGTGCCAGTAGTATTGTTAGCGGTCTAGCCAAAAACATTCAGTACTTC
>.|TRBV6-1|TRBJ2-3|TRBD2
CASSEIAGGFTDTQYF
TGTGCCAGCAGTGAGATTGCGGGGGGATTCACAGATACGCAGTATTTT
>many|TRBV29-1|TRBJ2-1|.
CSVDSVGRREQFF
TGCAGCGTAGATAGCGTTGGGAGAAGGGAGCAGTTCTTC
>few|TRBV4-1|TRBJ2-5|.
CASSQAGTRYTPETQYF
TGCGCCAGCAGCCAAGCGGGGACCAGGTATACTCCAGAGACCCAGTACTTC
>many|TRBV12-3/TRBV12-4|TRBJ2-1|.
CASRWGGISYNEQFF
TGTGCCAGCAGGTGGGGCGGGATCTCCTACAATGAGCAGTTCTTC
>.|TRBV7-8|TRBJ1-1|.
CASSFRGGDTEAFF
TGTGCCAGCAGCTTTAGAGGGGGGGACACTGAAGCTTTCTTT
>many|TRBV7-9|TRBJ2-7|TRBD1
CASSSDRGPDEQYF
TGTGCCAGCAGCTCCGACAGGGGTCCGGACGAGCAGTACTTC
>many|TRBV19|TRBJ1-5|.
CASSDRRRNQPQHF
TGTGCCAGCAGCGATCGGCGGCGCAATCAGCCCCAGCATTTT